This T cell receptor beta chain was recorded in a study of T cells in Graves' hyperthyroidism and ophthalmopathy. It was RNA transcripts that yielded the amplified TCR beta CDR3 regions. In the first-round RT-PCR of the TCR CDR3, the HTBI primer set was used. Each CDR3 protein gets one entry after TCRdb re-called the multiplex PCR reads with MiXCR. The sample has 300,000 or so distinct CDR3 sequences; 15% to 20% are singletons. The V and J ends lost 0 bases and 7 bases respectively, with 13 bases between them. This CDR3 has 15 residues. The V gene's germline CDR1 is WSHSY and CDR2 SAAADI. The material sequenced was blood. The receptor was isolated from a woman between 50 and 59 years old with Graves' hyperthyroidism. J is TRBJ1-5 and V is TRBV10-2, with D uncertain. The CDR3 spells CASSESETRRQPQHF. The CDR3 DNA reads as TGCGCCAGCAGTGAGTCTGAGACGAGGCGGCAGCCCCAGCATTTT.